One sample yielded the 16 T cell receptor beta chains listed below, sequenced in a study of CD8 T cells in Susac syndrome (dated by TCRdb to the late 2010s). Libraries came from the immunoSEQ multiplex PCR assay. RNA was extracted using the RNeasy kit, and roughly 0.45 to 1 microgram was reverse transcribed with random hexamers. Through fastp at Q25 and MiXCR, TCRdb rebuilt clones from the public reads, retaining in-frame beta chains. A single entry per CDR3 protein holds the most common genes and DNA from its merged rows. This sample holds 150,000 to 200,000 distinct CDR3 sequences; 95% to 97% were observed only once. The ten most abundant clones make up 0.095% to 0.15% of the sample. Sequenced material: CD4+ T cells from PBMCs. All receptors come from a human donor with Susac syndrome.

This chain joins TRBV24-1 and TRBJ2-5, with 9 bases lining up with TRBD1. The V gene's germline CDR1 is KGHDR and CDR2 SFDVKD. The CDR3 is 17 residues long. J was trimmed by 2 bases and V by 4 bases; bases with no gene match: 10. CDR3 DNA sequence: TGTGCCACCAGTGACTCTATTTCGACAGGGGGGCAAGAGACCCAGTACTTC. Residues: CATSDSISTGGQETQYF.

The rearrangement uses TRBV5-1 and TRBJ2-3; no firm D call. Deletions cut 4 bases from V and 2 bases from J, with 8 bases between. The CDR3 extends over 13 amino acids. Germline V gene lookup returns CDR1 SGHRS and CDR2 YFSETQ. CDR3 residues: CASSVENTDTQYF. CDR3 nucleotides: TGCGCCAGCAGCGTAGAGAACACAGATACGCAGTATTTT. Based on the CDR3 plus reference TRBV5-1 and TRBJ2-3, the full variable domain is KAGVTQTPRYLIKTRGQQVTLSCSPISGHRSVSWYQQTPGQGLQFLFEYFSETQRNKGNFPGRFSGRQFSNSRSEMNVSTLELGDSALYLCASSVENTDTQYFGPGTRLTVL.

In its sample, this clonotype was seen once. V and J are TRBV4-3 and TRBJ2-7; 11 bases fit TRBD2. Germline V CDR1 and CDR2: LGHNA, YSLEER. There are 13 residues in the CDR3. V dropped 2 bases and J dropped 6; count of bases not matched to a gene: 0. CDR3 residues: CASSQTSGGEQYF. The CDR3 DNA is TGCGCCAGCAGCCAAACTAGCGGGGGCGAGCAGTACTTC.

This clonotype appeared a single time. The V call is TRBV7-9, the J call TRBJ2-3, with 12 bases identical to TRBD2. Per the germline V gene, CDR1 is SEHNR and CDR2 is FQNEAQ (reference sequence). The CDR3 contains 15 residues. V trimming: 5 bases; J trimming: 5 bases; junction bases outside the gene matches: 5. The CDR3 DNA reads TGTGCCAGCAGCGAGCAACTAGCGGGGGGAGATACGCAGTATTTT. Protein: CASSEQLAGGDTQYF.

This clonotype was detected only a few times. CDR3 nucleotide sequence: TGTGCCAGCAGTTACATGGCGGGAGAAATTGACGAGCAGTACTTC. Protein product: CASSYMAGEIDEQYF. The V call is TRBV6-2 or TRBV6-3, the J call TRBJ2-7; 7 bases fit TRBD2. Germline-derived CDR1 and CDR2 are MNHEY and SVGEGT. V was clipped by 2 bases and J by 5 bases; unmatched bases: 9. This CDR3 has 15 amino acids.

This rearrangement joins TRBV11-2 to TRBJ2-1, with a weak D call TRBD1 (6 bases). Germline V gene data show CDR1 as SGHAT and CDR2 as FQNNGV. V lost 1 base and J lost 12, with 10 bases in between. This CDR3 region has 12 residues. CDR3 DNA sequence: TGTGCCAGCAGCTTAGGAGGGGGTCCGCAGTTCTTC. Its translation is CASSLGGGPQFF.

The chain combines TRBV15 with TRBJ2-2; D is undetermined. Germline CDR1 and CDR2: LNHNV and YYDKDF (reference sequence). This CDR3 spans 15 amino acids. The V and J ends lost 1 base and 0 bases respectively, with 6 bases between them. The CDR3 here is CATSRAVTNTGELFF. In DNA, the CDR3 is TGTGCCACCAGCAGAGCTGTGACGAACACCGGGGAGCTGTTTTTT.

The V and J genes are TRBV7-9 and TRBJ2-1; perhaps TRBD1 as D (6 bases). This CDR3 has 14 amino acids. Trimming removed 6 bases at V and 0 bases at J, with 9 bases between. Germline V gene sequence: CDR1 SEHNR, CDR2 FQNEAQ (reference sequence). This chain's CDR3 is CASRRDTSYNEQFF. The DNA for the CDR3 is TGTGCCAGCAGGAGGGACACCTCCTACAATGAGCAGTTCTTC.

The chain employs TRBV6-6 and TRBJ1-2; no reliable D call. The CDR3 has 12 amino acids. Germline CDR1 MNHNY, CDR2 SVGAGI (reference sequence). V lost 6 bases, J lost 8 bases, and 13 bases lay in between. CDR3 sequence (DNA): TGTGCCAGCAGCCGCGACGGCCGAGGCTACACCTTC. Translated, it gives CASSRDGRGYTF.

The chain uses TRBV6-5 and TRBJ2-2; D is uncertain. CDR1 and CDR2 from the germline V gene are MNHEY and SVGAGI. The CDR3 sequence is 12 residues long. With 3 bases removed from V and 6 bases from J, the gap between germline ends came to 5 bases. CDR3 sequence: CASSYPSGELFF. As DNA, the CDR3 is TGTGCCAGCAGTTATCCCTCCGGGGAGCTGTTTTTT.

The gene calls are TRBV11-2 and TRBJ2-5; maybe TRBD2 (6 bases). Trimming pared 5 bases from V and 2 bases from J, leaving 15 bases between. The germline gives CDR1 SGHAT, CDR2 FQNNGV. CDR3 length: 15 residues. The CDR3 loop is CASSGLRDSQETQYF. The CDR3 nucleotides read TGTGCCAGCAGCGGTCTCCGGGACTCACAAGAGACCCAGTACTTC.

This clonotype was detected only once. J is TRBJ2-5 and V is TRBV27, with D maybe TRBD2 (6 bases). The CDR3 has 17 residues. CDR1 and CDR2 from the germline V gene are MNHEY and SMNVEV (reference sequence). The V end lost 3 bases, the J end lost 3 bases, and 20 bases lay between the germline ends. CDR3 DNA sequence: TGTGCCAGCAGTTTGGGATCGGGGGTTCGGGGGAAAGAGACCCAGTACTTC. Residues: CASSLGSGVRGKETQYF.

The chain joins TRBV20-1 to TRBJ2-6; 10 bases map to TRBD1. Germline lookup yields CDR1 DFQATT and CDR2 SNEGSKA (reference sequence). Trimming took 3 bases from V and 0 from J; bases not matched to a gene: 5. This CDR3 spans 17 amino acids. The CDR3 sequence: CSARGQGSSSGANVLTF. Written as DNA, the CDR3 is TGCAGTGCTAGGGGACAGGGGTCTTCCTCTGGGGCCAACGTCCTGACTTTC.

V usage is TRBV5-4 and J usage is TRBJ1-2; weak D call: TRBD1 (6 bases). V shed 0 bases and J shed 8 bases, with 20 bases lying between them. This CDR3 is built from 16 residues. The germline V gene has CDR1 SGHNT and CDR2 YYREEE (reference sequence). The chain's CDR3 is CASSLDPRGVRAGYTF. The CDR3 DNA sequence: TGTGCCAGCAGCTTGGACCCCAGGGGCGTTCGTGCAGGCTACACCTTC. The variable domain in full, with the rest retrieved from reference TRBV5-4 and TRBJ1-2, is ETGVTQSPTHLIKTRGQQVTLRCSSQSGHNTVSWYQQALGQGPQFIFQYYREEENGRGNFPPRFSGLQFPNYSSELNVNALELDDSALYLCASSLDPRGVRAGYTFGSGTRLTVV.

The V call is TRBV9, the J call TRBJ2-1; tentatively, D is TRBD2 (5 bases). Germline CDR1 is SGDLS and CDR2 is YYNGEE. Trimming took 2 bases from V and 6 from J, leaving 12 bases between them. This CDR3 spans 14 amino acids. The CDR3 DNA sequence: TGTGCCAGCAGCGTCCGGGGTTTCGGCAATGAGCAGTTCTTC. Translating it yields CASSVRGFGNEQFF.

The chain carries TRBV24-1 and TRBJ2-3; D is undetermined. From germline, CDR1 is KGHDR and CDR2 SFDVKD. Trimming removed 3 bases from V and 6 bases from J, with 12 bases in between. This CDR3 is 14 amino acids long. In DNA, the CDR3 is TGTGCCACCAGTGATACGGACCCTATGGATACGCAGTATTTT. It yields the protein CATSDTDPMDTQYF.